This T cell receptor (beta chain) was recovered during a study of long-term antiretroviral therapy in people with HIV. Study-wide findings and caveats: At every time point, clones expanded before ART dominated the repertoire.

Notes on this clone: Its antigen remains unknown.

CDR3 length equals 15 residues. The germline V gene has CDR1 MDHEN and CDR2 SYDVKM. J lost 4 bases, V lost 8 bases, and 9 bases had no gene match. immunoSEQ v3.0 was run at survey level. Sequencing had a target that covered about 35,000-55,000 T-cell genomes per sample. Sequencing was performed with immunoSEQ multiplex PCR; in TCRdb, only in-frame clones are kept and a portion is missing. The sample has some 16,000 clones, 77% seen once. Everyone in the study who had HIV was treated in the United States. Cryopreserved PBMC numbered roughly 1-10 million per sample before DNA extraction. This sequence was found in a man aged 30 to 39 with HIV. Sequencing was performed on unsorted PBMCs, taken roughly 2.2 years before starting antiretroviral therapy. The chain uses TRBV28 and TRBJ1-5, with 9 positions matching TRBD1. The CDR3 nucleotides read TGTGCCAGCCAAGGGTCCGGACAGGGGAATCAGCCCCAGCATTTT. This encodes CASQGSGQGNQPQHF.